This TCR beta chain was sequenced for a study of blood T cell repertoires in COVID-19. Turning to the study itself: The samples span acute and convalescent COVID-19 from the United States, Italy and Spain. PBMCs, B-cell-depleted T cells, or T cells provided the cDNA or gDNA that made up the material.

Trimming left V 1 base short and J 6 bases short, with 21 bases between. CDR3 length equals 17 residues. Methods used by the authors: Nucleated cell number was recorded as an estimate derived from reference gene primer amplification. TCRdb keeps only in-frame clones here, not all; method: immunoSEQ multiplex PCR. Clone size and the V and J calls come from that table; the DNA yielded D and trimming. The repertoire holds 210,000 or so clones, with about 92% as singletons. This receptor was taken from a young man with acute or convalescent COVID-19. This chain uses TRBV23-1 with TRBJ1-1, with D perhaps matching TRBD1 (6 bases). TRBV23-1 qualifies as an ORF whose function is uncertain. Sequencing was done on a sample of peripheral blood. In DNA form, the CDR3 reads TGCGCCAGCAGTCAATTGGGGGCCGGGGGGATTAACTCTGAAGCTTTCTTT. It translates to CASSQLGAGGINSEAFF.